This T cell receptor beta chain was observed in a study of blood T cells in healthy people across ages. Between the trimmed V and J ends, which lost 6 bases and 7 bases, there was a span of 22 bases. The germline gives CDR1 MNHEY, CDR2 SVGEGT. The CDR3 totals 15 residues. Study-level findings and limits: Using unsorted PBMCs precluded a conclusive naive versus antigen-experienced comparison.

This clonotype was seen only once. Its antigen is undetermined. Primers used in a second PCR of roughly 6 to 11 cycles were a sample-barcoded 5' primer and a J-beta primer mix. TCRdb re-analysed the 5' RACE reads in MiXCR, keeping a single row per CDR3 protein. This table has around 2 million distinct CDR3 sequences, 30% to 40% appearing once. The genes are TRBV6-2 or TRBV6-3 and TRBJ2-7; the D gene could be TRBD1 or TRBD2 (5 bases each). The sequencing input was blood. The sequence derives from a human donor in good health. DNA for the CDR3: TGTGCCAGCAGAAGACTCCGGGACCATTCGGGAGAGCAGTACTTC. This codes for CASRRLRDHSGEQYF.